These 29 T cell receptor beta chains were sequenced from one sample in a study of Ad26.COV2.S vaccination and SARS-CoV-2 variants. Profiled with immunoSEQ multiplex PCR; TCRdb holds only in-frame clones, not every one. In the table there are about 320,000 clones, roughly nine tenths of which are singletons. Indicated treatment: approximately 18 received Ad26.COV2.S at low or high dose, single or two shots; several received placebo; per-sample allocation not given. The investigators took samples on day 63 after the first vaccine or placebo injection. The sample in question was peripheral blood, obtained in a trial of Ad26.COV2.S vaccine versus placebo. The receptors originated from a person aged 18-60 years who received the Ad26.COV2.S COVID-19 vaccine or a placebo.

The chain carries TRBV6-5 and TRBJ2-3; tentatively, D is TRBD1 or TRBD2 (6 bases each). The CDR3 consists of 16 residues. The germline gives CDR1 MNHEY, CDR2 SVGAGI. Trimming cost V 2 bases and J 5 bases, with 17 bases left between them. The CDR3 sequence: CASSYLGTGAEDTQYF. In DNA form, the CDR3 reads TGTGCCAGCAGTTACCTTGGGACGGGGGCAGAAGATACGCAGTATTTT.

CDR3 DNA sequence: TGCGCCAGCAGCTTGGGACTAACCCTAACAGGGGTCGGCGGCTACACCTTC. This sequence encodes CASSLGLTLTGVGGYTF. This sequence joins TRBV5-1 and TRBJ1-2, with 7 bases aligning to TRBD1. The CDR3 consists of 17 residues. Germline V gives CDR1 SGHRS, CDR2 YFSETQ. Trimming removed 0 bases from V and 8 bases from J; junction bases left unmatched: 16.

The chain carries TRBV5-1 and TRBJ2-1; 11 bases are a match to TRBD1. Looked up from germline, CDR1 is SGHRS and CDR2 is YFSETQ. V trimming: 4 bases; J trimming: 8 bases; junction bases outside the gene matches: 5. This CDR3 is 14 amino acids long. The DNA of the CDR3 is TGCGCCAGCAGCCAGGGACAGGGGGTCGATGAGCAGTTCTTC. Translating it yields CASSQGQGVDEQFF.

This chain joins TRBV24-1 and TRBJ2-1; 9 positions agree with TRBD2. Germline CDR1 KGHDR, CDR2 SFDVKD. The CDR3 runs 16 residues. The trim removed 4 bases at V and 8 bases at J, leaving 11 bases unmatched. This chain's CDR3 is CATSDTGTSSGDEQFF. The CDR3 DNA sequence: TGTGCCACCAGTGACACCGGGACTAGCTCCGGAGATGAGCAGTTCTTC.

The V gene is TRBV7-8, the J gene TRBJ1-1, with TRBD1 as a possible D gene (5 bases). The germline V gene has CDR1 SGHVS and CDR2 FQNEAQ. The germline V and J ends were trimmed by 8 bases and 11 bases, with 12 bases remaining between them. The CDR3 runs 10 residues. The DNA of the CDR3 is TGTGCCAGCGGCGAACAGGAGGCTTTCTTT. This codes for CASGEQEAFF.

This sequence joins TRBV2 and TRBJ2-3; a weak D match, TRBD2 (5 bases). The V and J ends lost 3 bases and 14 bases respectively, with 15 bases between them. The CDR3 sequence is 12 residues long. Germline CDR1 reads SNHLY; CDR2 reads FYNNEI. CDR3 loop: CASSEGVRGGYF. In nucleotides, the CDR3 is TGTGCCAGCAGTGAGGGAGTTCGGGGTGGGTATTTT. The whole variable domain, remainder taken from reference TRBV2 and TRBJ2-3, is EPEVTQTPSHQVTQMGQEVILRCVPISNHLYFYWYRQILGQKVEFLVSFYNNEISEKSEIFDDQFSVERPDGSNFTLKIRSTKLEDSAMYFCASSEGVRGGYFGPGTRLTVL.

The V gene is TRBV12-3 or TRBV12-4, the J gene TRBJ2-3; 8 bases are shared with TRBD2. This CDR3 has 12 amino acids. Trimming cost V 10 bases and J 10 bases; bases outside gene matches: 10. The CDR3 DNA sequence: TGTGCCACCTCATCCGGGGGGGATTCGCAGTATTTT. Protein product: CATSSGGDSQYF.

The gene calls are TRBV6-2 or TRBV6-3 and TRBJ2-7, with D maybe TRBD1 (6 bases). Germline V gives CDR1 MNHEY, CDR2 SVGEGT. CDR3 length: 13 residues. V was shortened by 2 bases and J by 3 bases, with 8 bases between the two germline ends. CDR3 loop: CASSYQGRYEQYV. The CDR3 coding sequence is TGTGCCAGCAGTTACCAGGGGCGCTACGAGCAGTACGTC.

This clone was seen once. The chain carries TRBV5-8 and TRBJ2-3; D uncertain. The ends were cut back, 2 bases at V and 2 bases at J, with 12 bases in the middle. Germline CDR1 SGHTS, CDR2 YDEGEE. The CDR3 is 15 residues long. CDR3 coding DNA: TGTGCCAGCAGCTTTTTGGGAATGGCCACAGATACGCAGTATTTT. As protein: CASSFLGMATDTQYF.

This chain links TRBV28 with TRBJ2-2; D is uncertain. The V gene lost 5 bases and the J gene lost 0 bases, with 16 bases spanning the gap. CDR3 length equals 17 residues. Germline V gene lookup returns CDR1 MDHEN and CDR2 SYDVKM. CDR3 protein: CASSTEYPGPNTGELFF. The CDR3 bases are TGTGCCAGCAGTACGGAATACCCCGGCCCGAACACCGGGGAGCTGTTTTTT.

The chain combines TRBV5-5 with TRBJ1-4; 8 positions match TRBD1. This CDR3 comprises 15 residues. V lost 7 bases to trimming and J lost 4 bases; unmatched junction nucleotides: 9. CDR1 is SGHKS, CDR2 YYEKEE, per germline (reference sequence). CDR3 amino acids: CASWRGQGGNEKLFF. The CDR3, as DNA: TGTGCCAGCTGGAGAGGACAGGGCGGTAATGAAAAACTGTTTTTT.

The chain couples TRBV9 to TRBJ1-3; 7 positions agree with TRBD1. V was pared by 0 bases and J by 0 bases, with 9 bases of the junction left unmatched. CDR3 length equals 18 residues. Per the germline V gene, CDR1 is SGDLS and CDR2 is YYNGEE. The CDR3 spells CASSVGISGGLSGNTIYF. For the CDR3, the DNA is TGTGCCAGCAGCGTAGGAATCTCAGGGGGACTCTCTGGAAACACCATATATTTT. The full variable domain, its missing parts supplied by reference TRBV9 and TRBJ1-3, is DSGVTQTPKHLITATGQRVTLRCSPRSGDLSVYWYQQSLDQGLQFLIQYYNGEERAKGNILERFSAQQFPDLHSELNLSSLELGDSALYFCASSVGISGGLSGNTIYFGEGSWLTVV.

The chain is built from TRBV29-1 and TRBJ2-1; D is possibly TRBD2 (5 bases). V was cut by 6 bases and J by 8 bases, with 26 bases left in between. CDR1 is SQVTM, CDR2 ANQGSEA, per germline. This CDR3 spans 16 amino acids. This chain's CDR3 is CSVDILLGLSLDEQFF. CDR3 DNA: TGCAGCGTCGATATTCTCCTTGGACTGTCCCTCGATGAGCAGTTCTTC.

V and J are TRBV7-2 and TRBJ2-5; TRBD2 is a possible D gene (7 bases). CDR3 length equals 16 residues. Germline-derived CDR1 and CDR2 are SGHTA and FQGNSA. V dropped 3 bases and J dropped 5 bases, with 19 bases sitting between them. Here the CDR3 reads CASSFSWGGFGETQYF. Written as DNA, the CDR3 is TGTGCCAGCAGCTTTAGTTGGGGGGGCTTCGGGGAGACCCAGTACTTC.

This chain joins TRBV7-9 and TRBJ1-4; D is uncertain. V was pared by 3 bases and J by 5 bases, with 10 bases between. The CDR3 consists of 14 residues. Germline CDR1 and CDR2: SEHNR and FQNEAQ (reference sequence). The CDR3 region has the DNA TGTGCCAGCAGCTTCGAGACAAACAATGAAAAACTGTTTTTT. Translating it yields CASSFETNNEKLFF.

V is TRBV6-2 or TRBV6-3 and J is TRBJ2-3, with 9 bases matching TRBD2. Germline V gives CDR1 MNHEY, CDR2 SVGEGT. The J segment lost 0 bases and the V segment lost 4 bases, leaving 11 bases of the junction unmatched. CDR3 length equals 18 residues. This CDR3 is CASSLARLADSSTDTQYF. CDR3 nucleotides: TGTGCCAGCAGTTTAGCAAGACTAGCGGACTCAAGCACAGATACGCAGTATTTT.

This clone has a single count. V and J are TRBV30 and TRBJ1-2; D unclear. The CDR3 sequence is 13 residues long. Germline CDR1 is GTSNPN and CDR2 is SVGIG (reference sequence). Trimming cost V 0 bases and J 0 bases, with 5 bases left between them. CDR3 in DNA: TGTGCCTGGAGTGTTACCGCTAACTATGGCTACACCTTC. Translated, it gives CAWSVTANYGYTF.

The J gene is TRBJ2-1, the V gene TRBV5-1; 11 nucleotides align to TRBD2. This CDR3 spans 15 amino acids. V was clipped by 3 bases and J by 4 bases; unmatched bases: 3. Germline loops: CDR1 SGHRS, CDR2 YFSETQ. This CDR3 is CASSSRLAGYNEQFF. In DNA, the CDR3 is TGCGCCAGCAGCTCCCGACTAGCGGGGTACAATGAGCAGTTCTTC.

The rearrangement links TRBV16 to TRBJ2-3; the match to TRBD2 covers 11 bases. The germline V gene encodes CDR1 KGHSY and CDR2 FQNENV. The CDR3 covers 17 residues. V shed 0 bases and J 2 bases; nucleotides not matched to a gene: 4. DNA of the CDR3: TGTGCCAGCAGCCAATCTGAACTAGCGGGGGACACAGATACGCAGTATTTT. Protein sequence: CASSQSELAGDTDTQYF.

The chain joins TRBV9 to TRBJ2-5; 7 nucleotides align to TRBD1. V lost 0 bases and J lost 2; bases outside the gene matches: 10. Per the germline V gene, CDR1 is SGDLS and CDR2 is YYNGEE. CDR3 size: 17 residues. The CDR3 DNA sequence: TGTGCCAGCAGCGTAGGGATAGGGGGCCTAGGTCAAGAGACCCAGTACTTC. It translates to CASSVGIGGLGQETQYF.

This sequence joins TRBV28 and TRBJ1-2; 7 nucleotides align to TRBD1. Trimming cost V 3 bases and J 8 bases; bases outside gene matches: 12. The CDR3 runs 15 residues. Per germline, CDR1 MDHEN and CDR2 SYDVKM. The CDR3 is CASSLELQGRRGYTF. CDR3 DNA sequence: TGTGCCAGCAGTTTGGAGTTACAGGGGAGGAGGGGCTACACCTTC.

The rearrangement links TRBV7-3 to TRBJ1-1; D is undetermined. V lost 5 bases to trimming and J lost 2 bases, with 12 bases between them. In germline, CDR1 is SGHTA, CDR2 FQGTGA. The CDR3 sequence is 14 residues long. In DNA, the CDR3 is TGTGCCAGCAGCCCCGGCGGGTCCAACACTGAAGCTTTCTTT. Residues: CASSPGGSNTEAFF. The full variable domain, its missing parts supplied by reference TRBV7-3 and TRBJ1-1, is GAGVSQTPSNKVTEKGKYVELRCDPISGHTALYWYRQSLGQGPEFLIYFQGTGAADDSGLPNDRFFAVRPEGSVSTLKIQRTERGDSAVYLCASSPGGSNTEAFFGQGTRLTVV.

This clone was observed a few times. The V and J genes are TRBV9 and TRBJ1-3; D ambiguous. Trimming removed 4 bases at V and 0 bases at J, with 14 bases between. This CDR3 spans 16 amino acids. The germline V gene has CDR1 SGDLS and CDR2 YYNGEE. As DNA, the CDR3 is TGTGCCAGCAGCAGCTTGACGGCGAGCTCTGGAAACACCATATATTTT. Amino acid sequence: CASSSLTASSGNTIYF. Variable domain in full (rest from reference TRBV9 and TRBJ1-3): DSGVTQTPKHLITATGQRVTLRCSPRSGDLSVYWYQQSLDQGLQFLIQYYNGEERAKGNILERFSAQQFPDLHSELNLSSLELGDSALYFCASSSLTASSGNTIYFGEGSWLTVV.

The rearrangement joins TRBV29-1 to TRBJ1-1, with a possible D match to TRBD1 (5 bases). The CDR3 is made up of 13 amino acids. Germline V CDR1 and CDR2: SQVTM, ANQGSEA. V shed 7 bases and J shed 0 bases, with 12 bases lying between them. CDR3 bases: TGCAGCGCTCTGGGGACGGTGAACACTGAAGCTTTCTTT. Protein product: CSALGTVNTEAFF. Based on the CDR3 plus reference TRBV29-1 and TRBJ1-1, the full variable domain is SAVISQKPSRDICQRGTSLTIQCQVDSQVTMMFWYRQQPGQSLTLIATANQGSEATYESGFVIDKFPISRPNLTFSTLTVSNMSPEDSSIYLCSALGTVNTEAFFGQGTRLTVV.

This sequence joins TRBV3-1 (or the pseudogene TRBV3-2) and TRBJ2-2, with D maybe TRBD2 (6 bases). Trimming removed 4 bases at V and 7 bases at J, with 19 bases between. Germline CDR1 LGHDT, CDR2 YNNKEL (reference sequence). The CDR3 spans 16 residues. DNA of the CDR3: TGTGCCAGCAGCCTTTTCGTCGGGACTTTAGGCGGGGAGCTGTTTTTT. Amino acid sequence: CASSLFVGTLGGELFF.

This clone was seen a few times. The chain employs TRBV27 and TRBJ1-2, with a weak D call TRBD1 (5 bases). V dropped 3 bases and J dropped 3 bases, with 14 bases sitting between them. The length of the CDR3 is 15 residues. Germline V gives CDR1 MNHEY, CDR2 SMNVEV (reference sequence). CDR3 nucleotide sequence: TGTGCCAGCAGTTTGAGTTGGGGGAGTGACTATGGCTACACCTTC. Protein product: CASSLSWGSDYGYTF.

The chain uses TRBV3-1 (or the pseudogene TRBV3-2) and TRBJ1-2; TRBD1 agrees at 10 bases. Germline V gene lookup returns CDR1 LGHDT and CDR2 YNNKEL (reference sequence). Trimming took 4 bases from V and 5 from J; bases not matched to a gene: 13. This CDR3 is built from 17 residues. CDR3 DNA: TGTGCCAGCAGCCTTAGTCATGGGACAGGGGTACTTTATGGCTACACCTTC. This sequence encodes CASSLSHGTGVLYGYTF.

About this clone: The sample carries other DNA sequences with the same CDR3. V usage is TRBV19 and J usage is TRBJ2-7; D not certain. The V gene's germline CDR1 is LNHDA and CDR2 SQIVND (reference sequence). The germline V and J ends were trimmed by 3 bases and 0 bases, with 6 bases remaining between them. CDR3 length: 13 residues. The CDR3, as DNA: TGTGCCAGTAGTATTAGAGACTCCTACGAGCAGTACTTC. Translation: CASSIRDSYEQYF.

V is TRBV14 and J is TRBJ2-3, with D perhaps TRBD1 (5 bases). This CDR3 contains 14 residues. Deletions cut 4 bases from V and 4 bases from J, with 12 bases between. Germline assignment: CDR1 SGHDN and CDR2 FVKESK. Here the CDR3 DNA reads TGTGCCAGCAGCCCCAGGGTGGGTTCAGATACGCAGTATTTT. The encoded protein is CASSPRVGSDTQYF.